One and the same sample provided the 14 T cell receptor beta chains below, sequenced in a study of graft-versus-host responses after intestinal transplantation. The antigens for these receptors are not known. The protocol was immunoSEQ multiplex PCR, while the TCRdb copy is restricted to in-frame clones and leaves out a portion. The sample holds about 120,000 clones, 90% to 95% seen once. Source: unstimulated CD4+ T cells sorted from spleen or lymph node cells, taken before intestinal transplant. These receptors were collected from a human donor who received an intestinal transplant.

This chain joins TRBV27 and TRBJ2-2; possible D gene TRBD1, 5 bases. This CDR3 has 15 residues. Germline-derived CDR1 and CDR2 are MNHEY and SMNVEV (reference sequence). V lost 3 bases, J lost 4 bases, and 12 bases lay in between. The CDR3 sequence is CASSLIPGITGELFF. CDR3 DNA sequence: TGTGCCAGCAGTTTGATTCCAGGGATCACCGGGGAGCTGTTTTTT.

The chain links TRBV19 to TRBJ1-5; the match to TRBD1 covers 10 bases. V was pared by 0 bases and J by 10 bases, with 6 bases of the junction left unmatched. The CDR3 has 15 residues. The V gene's germline CDR1 is LNHDA and CDR2 SQIVND (reference sequence). The CDR3 DNA sequence: TGTGCCAGTAGTATAGATGGGAAGACAGGGGGCCCCCAGCATTTT. Translated, it gives CASSIDGKTGGPQHF.

This sequence joins TRBV28 and TRBJ2-1, with D tentatively TRBD1 (6 bases). CDR3 length: 13 residues. Trimming took 10 bases from V and 7 from J, leaving 17 bases between them. Germline V lookup: CDR1 MDHEN, CDR2 SYDVKM. In nucleotides, the CDR3 is TGTGCCACCTTGTTACAGGGCTGGAATGAGCAGTTCTTC. This translates into CATLLQGWNEQFF.

This clone was observed a single time. J is TRBJ2-3 and V is TRBV7-2, with D perhaps matching TRBD2 (5 bases). This CDR3 region has 17 residues. From germline, CDR1 is SGHTA and CDR2 FQGNSA. V gave up 5 bases and J gave up 0 bases, with 18 bases separating them. In DNA form, the CDR3 reads TGTGCCAGCAGCAAAAGGAGTCGGGGATCTAGCACAGATACGCAGTATTTT. It translates to CASSKRSRGSSTDTQYF.

The V call is TRBV29-1, the J call TRBJ1-1; D remains unclear. With 4 bases removed from V and 8 bases from J, the gap between germline ends came to 5 bases. The CDR3 is 9 amino acids. Germline V lookup: CDR1 SQVTM, CDR2 ANQGSEA. CDR3 coding DNA: TGCAGCGTTGGTTACGAAGCTTTCTTT. It translates to CSVGYEAFF.

The chain couples TRBV18 to TRBJ2-7, with unresolved D. CDR1 and CDR2 from the germline V gene are KGHSH and LQKENI. Trimming removed 1 base from V and 2 bases from J, with 18 bases in between. The CDR3 is 17 amino acids. The CDR3, as DNA: TGTGCCAGCTCACCACAACCGGTAGTATTCGACCCCTACGAGCAGTACTTC. This translates into CASSPQPVVFDPYEQYF.

The chain combines TRBV28 with TRBJ2-3, with TRBD1 matching 8 bases. Germline-derived CDR1 and CDR2 are MDHEN and SYDVKM. The ends lost 2 bases at V and 8 bases at J; junction bases unmatched: 9. This CDR3 is built from 15 residues. CDR3 bases: TGTGCCAGCAGTTTAGGGGGGACAGGAGCCTTTACGCAGTATTTT. Translated: CASSLGGTGAFTQYF.

V gene TRBV29-1 combines with J gene TRBJ1-1; TRBD1 matches 9 bases. This CDR3 region has 13 residues. Germline V CDR1 and CDR2: SQVTM, ANQGSEA. The trim removed 6 bases at V and 5 bases at J, leaving 7 bases unmatched. CDR3 DNA sequence: TGCAGCGTACAGGGGGCTCTATGGACTGAAGCTTTCTTT. It translates to CSVQGALWTEAFF. The complete variable domain, with remaining parts taken from reference TRBV29-1 and TRBJ1-1, reads SAVISQKPSRDICQRGTSLTIQCQVDSQVTMMFWYRQQPGQSLTLIATANQGSEATYESGFVIDKFPISRPNLTFSTLTVSNMSPEDSSIYLCSVQGALWTEAFFGQGTRLTVV.

Turning to this clone: In the same sample, other DNA sequences code for this CDR3. The chain employs TRBV7-9 and TRBJ2-7; no clear D. Between the trimmed V and J ends, which lost 8 bases and 6 bases, there was a span of 17 bases. Per the germline V gene, CDR1 is SEHNR and CDR2 is FQNEAQ (reference sequence). The CDR3 runs to 13 residues. The DNA of the CDR3 is TGTGCCAGCTCAACCATCGAACCCTCCGAGCAGTACTTC. It is translated as CASSTIEPSEQYF. Drawing the rest from reference TRBV7-9 and TRBJ2-7, the complete variable domain is DTGVSQNPRHKITKRGQNVTFRCDPISEHNRLYWYRQTLGQGPEFLTYFQNEAQLEKSRLLSDRFSAERPKGSFSTLEIQRTEQGDSAMYLCASSTIEPSEQYFGPGTRLTVT.

The CDR3 region is CAWSGQGNTEAFF. The CDR3 DNA reads as TGTGCCTGGAGTGGGCAGGGGAACACTGAAGCTTTCTTT. J is TRBJ1-1 and V is TRBV30; D possibly corresponds to TRBD1 (5 bases). Trimming cost V 1 base and J 1 base, with 7 bases left between them. CDR3 length: 13 amino acids. Germline V CDR1 and CDR2: GTSNPN, SVGIG (reference sequence).

This clone appeared a single time. The V and J genes are TRBV7-3 and TRBJ2-6; D possibly corresponds to TRBD1 (5 bases). Germline V gives CDR1 SGHTA, CDR2 FQGTGA. The CDR3 sequence is 16 residues long. V was cut by 2 bases and J by 2 bases, with 10 bases left in between. In DNA form, the CDR3 reads TGTGCCAGCAGCTTATCAGCAGGGACTGGGGCCAACGTCCTGACTTTC. Protein product: CASSLSAGTGANVLTF.

The rearrangement joins TRBV25-1 to TRBJ2-3, with 11 bases that match TRBD2. CDR3 length equals 16 residues. Germline V gives CDR1 MGHDK, CDR2 SYGVNS. The trim removed 0 bases at V and 6 bases at J, leaving 5 bases unmatched. CDR3 bases: TGTGCCAGCAGTGAATATATAGCGGGAGGGACGGATACGCAGTATTTT. As protein: CASSEYIAGGTDTQYF.

The chain employs TRBV7-3 and TRBJ2-1; 12 bases agree with TRBD2. Trimming cost V 1 base and J 7 bases; bases outside gene matches: 8. The germline gives CDR1 SGHTA, CDR2 FQGTGA. CDR3 length: 17 amino acids. Here the CDR3 reads CASSLMELAGGRNEQFF. Here the CDR3 DNA reads TGTGCCAGCAGCTTAATGGAGCTAGCGGGAGGGCGTAATGAGCAGTTCTTC.

This clone was found once. The J gene is TRBJ2-1, the V gene TRBV2; D gene unclear. The CDR3 contains 15 residues. The ends were cut back, 4 bases at V and 0 bases at J, with 10 bases in the middle. CDR1 is SNHLY, CDR2 FYNNEI, per germline. This CDR3 is CASSVVQSSYNEQFF. The CDR3 DNA reads TGTGCCAGCAGTGTTGTCCAGAGCTCCTACAATGAGCAGTTCTTC.